This T cell receptor beta chain stems from a study of shared clonotypes between healthy human individuals. General study points: Clonotype sharing across donors was expected to vary with sequencing depth. Sharing across a handful of donors was seen in around 5.1% of naive CD4 clonotypes.

The test was conducted at deep level. Sequenced by immunoSEQ multiplex PCR; TCRdb stores in-frame clones only, minus some. The sample gives about 2 million clones, approximately 95% of which show up once; approximately 1% is in the top ten. On this clone: Its antigen is currently unknown. Other DNA sequences within the sample encode an identical CDR3.

Trimming took off 0 bases at V and 2 bases at J, with 7 bases between the two ends. The CDR3 runs to 14 residues. Germline CDR1 SGHRS, CDR2 YFSETQ. The naive CD8 subset, CD45RO-negative cells positively selected for CCR7, excluded terminally differentiated effector memory CD45RA+ cells. This chain links TRBV5-1 with TRBJ2-3; no definite D call. The clonotype was recovered from a man in his late teens or twenties in good health. Source material: naive CD8+ T cells sorted from blood. In nucleotides, the CDR3 is TGCGCCAGCAGCTTGGCTAGGGACACAGATACGCAGTATTTT. Encoded protein: CASSLARDTDTQYF.